The 15 T cell receptor beta chains presented below share a single source sample, sequenced in a study of a mutant IDH1 vaccine in newly diagnosed glioma. Antigens for these TCRs are unknown. Profiled with immunoSEQ multiplex PCR; TCRdb holds only in-frame clones, not every one. The sample consists of tens of thousands of clones, roughly 80% of them appearing once. Regarding time point: week 11, during vaccination. In the vaccine, a single dose held 300 ug of the mutant IDH1 20-mer peptide, along with topical imiquimod. The source material was PBMCs, sampled from a glioma patient whose treatment included an IDH1 peptide vaccine. These receptors all come from a man between 45 and 60 years old with glioma.

V gene TRBV5-5 combines with J gene TRBJ1-2; TRBD1 is a possible D gene (6 bases). Between the trimmed V and J ends, which lost 1 base and 0 bases, there was a span of 13 bases. The V gene's germline CDR1 is SGHKS and CDR2 YYEKEE (reference sequence). The CDR3 has 16 amino acids. DNA for the CDR3: TGTGCCAGCAGCTTGAAATTCGGACAGTCTAACTATGGCTACACCTTC. This gives the protein CASSLKFGQSNYGYTF.

This clone was detected only once. The V call is TRBV5-1, the J call TRBJ2-3; TRBD2 matches 11 bases. Germline V gene lookup returns CDR1 SGHRS and CDR2 YFSETQ. The CDR3 spans 16 residues. V lost 0 bases and J lost 3; bases outside the gene matches: 3. In DNA form, the CDR3 reads TGCGCCAGCAGCTTGGCTACTAGCGGGGGAACAGATACGCAGTATTTT. This codes for CASSLATSGGTDTQYF.

The chain employs TRBV5-4 and TRBJ2-7; perhaps TRBD2 as D (5 bases). Trimming shortened V by 2 bases and J by 6 bases, and 9 bases separated the two germline ends. The CDR3 is 12 amino acids. Germline lookup yields CDR1 SGHNT and CDR2 YYREEE (reference sequence). The CDR3 sequence is CASSFRGTEQYF. The CDR3 DNA reads as TGTGCCAGCAGCTTTCGGGGTACCGAGCAGTACTTC.

The V call is TRBV10-3, the J call TRBJ2-3; D is perhaps TRBD1 (7 bases). Germline V gene lookup returns CDR1 ENHRY and CDR2 SYGVKD. Between the trimmed V and J ends, which lost 10 bases and 0 bases, there was a span of 17 bases. The CDR3 runs to 15 residues. CDR3 coding DNA: TGTGCCAGCGGGGACAGCCTCTCTAGCACAGATACGCAGTATTTT. Amino acids: CASGDSLSSTDTQYF.

The chain joins TRBV6-5 to TRBJ2-1; TRBD2 is a possible D gene (6 bases). This CDR3 is 12 amino acids long. Germline V gene lookup returns CDR1 MNHEY and CDR2 SVGAGI. The CDR3 here is CVAGPSYNEQFF. In DNA form, the CDR3 reads TGTGTTGCGGGGCCCTCCTACAATGAGCAGTTCTTC.

This chain connects TRBV11-3 to TRBJ1-2; 9 nucleotides match TRBD1. The CDR3 is 13 amino acids. Trimming cost V 6 bases and J 7 bases; bases outside gene matches: 6. Germline V lookup: CDR1 SGHNT, CDR2 YENEEA. The CDR3 DNA reads TGTGCCAGCAGTTCAACAGGGGGCGGTGGCTACACCTTC. Its protein is CASSSTGGGGYTF.

The chain employs TRBV7-9 and TRBJ2-5; D is possibly TRBD1 or TRBD2 (5 bases each). The germline CDR1 and CDR2 sequences are SEHNR and FQNEAQ (reference sequence). CDR3 length: 13 amino acids. The germline V and J ends were trimmed by 5 bases and 4 bases, with 11 bases remaining between them. Here the CDR3 DNA reads TGTGCCAGCAGCCCCTGGGACCGAGAGACCCAGTACTTC. It translates to CASSPWDRETQYF.

The genes are TRBV29-1 and TRBJ2-3; 10 nucleotides line up with TRBD2. With 3 bases clipped from V and 2 bases from J, the junction kept 5 bases outside the gene matches. The germline gives CDR1 SQVTM, CDR2 ANQGSEA. CDR3 size: 15 residues. CDR3 DNA: TGCAGCGTTGATGCTAGCGGGGGAAACACAGATACGCAGTATTTT. This gives the protein CSVDASGGNTDTQYF.

The J gene is TRBJ2-2, the V gene TRBV4-1, with 7 bases fitting TRBD2. The length of the CDR3 is 15 residues. Germline V CDR1 and CDR2: MGHRA, YSYEKL. J lost 1 base, V lost 7 bases, and 6 bases had no gene match. The CDR3 nucleotides read TGCGCCAGCAACCTGGGACTAATGAACACCGGGGAGCTGTTTTTT. Its translation is CASNLGLMNTGELFF.

The rearrangement links TRBV5-6 to TRBJ1-2; 7 bases line up with TRBD1. The CDR3 loop spans 15 amino acids. With V trimmed by 4 bases and J by 6 bases, 12 bases remained unmatched. Germline CDR1 SGHDT, CDR2 YYEEEE. CDR3 protein: CASSPTRGTVHGYTF. CDR3 nucleotide sequence: TGTGCCAGCAGCCCCACCAGGGGGACAGTACATGGCTACACCTTC.

V and J are TRBV6-5 and TRBJ2-3; the match to TRBD1 covers 7 bases. This CDR3 comprises 14 residues. V lost 2 bases to trimming and J lost 4 bases; unmatched junction nucleotides: 3. CDR1 is MNHEY and CDR2 is SVGAGI in the germline V gene. The DNA for the CDR3 is TGTGCCAGCAGTTACAGGGGGCCCCCAGATACGCAGTATTTT. It translates to CASSYRGPPDTQYF.

This chain links TRBV2 with TRBJ2-5, with TRBD1 identical over 8 bases. Per germline, CDR1 SNHLY and CDR2 FYNNEI. The ends lost 4 bases at V and 5 bases at J; junction bases unmatched: 0. This CDR3 region has 12 residues. The CDR3 spells CASSGQGETQYF. The CDR3 coding sequence is TGTGCCAGCAGTGGACAGGGGGAGACCCAGTACTTC.

The rearrangement joins TRBV27 to TRBJ1-2; tentatively, D is TRBD1 (5 bases). From germline, CDR1 is MNHEY and CDR2 SMNVEV (reference sequence). This CDR3 has 15 residues. Trimming stripped 3 bases from V and 0 bases from J, with 11 bases between. In nucleotides, the CDR3 is TGTGCCAGCAGTTTCGGGACCGCCTCTAACTATGGCTACACCTTC. Translation gives CASSFGTASNYGYTF.

This sequence joins TRBV11-3 and TRBJ2-7; 8 bases are shared with TRBD1. CDR3 length: 14 residues. Trimming removed 0 bases from V and 7 bases from J; junction bases left unmatched: 5. Germline V CDR1 and CDR2: SGHNT, YENEEA. DNA for the CDR3: TGTGCCAGCAGCTTAGATCCCGACAGGGGAGAGCAGTACTTC. Protein product: CASSLDPDRGEQYF.

V and J are TRBV5-4 and TRBJ2-5; TRBD2 matches at 12 bases. The germline CDR1 and CDR2 sequences are SGHNT and YYREEE (reference sequence). V shed 3 bases, J shed 6 bases, and the junction held 6 bases outside the gene matches. The length of the CDR3 is 15 residues. The CDR3 coding sequence is TGTGCCAGCAGCTCCCGGACTAGCGGGGAACAGACCCAGTACTTC. This translates into CASSSRTSGEQTQYF.